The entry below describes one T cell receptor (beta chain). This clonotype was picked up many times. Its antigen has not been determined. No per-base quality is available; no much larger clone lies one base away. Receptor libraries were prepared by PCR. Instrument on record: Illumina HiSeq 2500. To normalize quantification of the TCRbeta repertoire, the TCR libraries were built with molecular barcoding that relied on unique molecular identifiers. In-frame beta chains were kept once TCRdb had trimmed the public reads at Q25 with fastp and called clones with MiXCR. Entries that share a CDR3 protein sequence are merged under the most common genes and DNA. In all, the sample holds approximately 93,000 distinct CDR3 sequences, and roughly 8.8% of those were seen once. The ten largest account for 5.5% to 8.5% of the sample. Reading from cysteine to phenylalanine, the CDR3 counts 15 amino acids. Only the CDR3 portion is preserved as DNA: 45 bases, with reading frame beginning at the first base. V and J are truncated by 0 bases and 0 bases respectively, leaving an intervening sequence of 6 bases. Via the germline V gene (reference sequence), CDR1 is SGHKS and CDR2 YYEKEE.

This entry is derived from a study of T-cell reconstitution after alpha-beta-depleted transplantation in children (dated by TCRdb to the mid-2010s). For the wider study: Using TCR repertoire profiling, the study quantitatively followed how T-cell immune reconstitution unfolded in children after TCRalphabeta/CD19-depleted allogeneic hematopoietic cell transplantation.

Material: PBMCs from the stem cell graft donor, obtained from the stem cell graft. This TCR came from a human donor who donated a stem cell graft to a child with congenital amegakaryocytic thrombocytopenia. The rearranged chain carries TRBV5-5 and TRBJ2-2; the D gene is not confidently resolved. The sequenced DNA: TGTGCCAGCAGCTTGGGGGTGCCGAACACCGGGGAGCTGTTTTTT. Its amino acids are CASSLGVPNTGELFF.